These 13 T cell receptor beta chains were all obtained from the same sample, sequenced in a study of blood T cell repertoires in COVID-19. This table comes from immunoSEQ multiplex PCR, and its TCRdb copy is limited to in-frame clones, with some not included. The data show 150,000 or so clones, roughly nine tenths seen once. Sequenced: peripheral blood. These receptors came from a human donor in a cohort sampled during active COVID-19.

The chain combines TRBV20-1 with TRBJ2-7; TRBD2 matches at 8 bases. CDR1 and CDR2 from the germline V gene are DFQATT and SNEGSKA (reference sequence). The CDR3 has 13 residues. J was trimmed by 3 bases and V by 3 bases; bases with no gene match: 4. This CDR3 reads CSASGGLDYEQYF. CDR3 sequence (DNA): TGCAGTGCTAGTGGGGGACTAGACTACGAGCAGTACTTC.

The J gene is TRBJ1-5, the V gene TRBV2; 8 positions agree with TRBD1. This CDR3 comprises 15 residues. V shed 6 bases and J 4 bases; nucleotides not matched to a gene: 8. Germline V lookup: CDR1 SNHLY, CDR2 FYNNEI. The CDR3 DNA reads TGTGCCAGCAGAGTTGGACAGGGCCCTAATCAGCCCCAGCATTTT. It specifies CASRVGQGPNQPQHF.

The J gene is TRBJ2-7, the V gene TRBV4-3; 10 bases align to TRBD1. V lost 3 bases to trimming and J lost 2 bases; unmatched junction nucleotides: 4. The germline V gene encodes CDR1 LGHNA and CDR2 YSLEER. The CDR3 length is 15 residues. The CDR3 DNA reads TGCGCCAGCAGCCAGGCCGGGACAGGGGCCTACGAGCAGTACTTC. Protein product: CASSQAGTGAYEQYF.

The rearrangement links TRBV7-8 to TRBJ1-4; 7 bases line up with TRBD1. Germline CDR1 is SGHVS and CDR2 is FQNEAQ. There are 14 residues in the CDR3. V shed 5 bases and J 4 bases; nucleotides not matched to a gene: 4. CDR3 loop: CASSVGTVNEKLFF. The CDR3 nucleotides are TGTGCCAGCAGCGTCGGGACAGTTAATGAAAAACTGTTTTTT. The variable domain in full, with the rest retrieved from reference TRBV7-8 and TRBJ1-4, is GAGVSQSPRYKVAKRGQDVALRCDPISGHVSLFWYQQALGQGPEFLTYFQNEAQLDKSGLPSDRFFAERPEGSVSTLKIQRTQQEDSAVYLCASSVGTVNEKLFFGSGTQLSVL.

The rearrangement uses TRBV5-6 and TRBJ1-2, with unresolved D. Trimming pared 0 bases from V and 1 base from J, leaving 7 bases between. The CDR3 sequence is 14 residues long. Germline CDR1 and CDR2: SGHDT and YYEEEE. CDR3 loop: CASSLGSFNYGYTF. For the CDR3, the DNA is TGTGCCAGCAGCTTGGGGAGTTTTAACTATGGCTACACCTTC.

Here the CDR3 reads CASGGTGSEKLFF. The CDR3 nucleotides are TGTGCCAGCGGGGGGACAGGGAGTGAAAAACTGTTTTTT. The chain uses TRBV6-5 and TRBJ1-4; 9 positions match TRBD1. Trimming cost V 8 bases and J 7 bases; bases outside gene matches: 5. Germline V gene sequence: CDR1 MNHEY, CDR2 SVGAGI. The CDR3 has 13 amino acids.

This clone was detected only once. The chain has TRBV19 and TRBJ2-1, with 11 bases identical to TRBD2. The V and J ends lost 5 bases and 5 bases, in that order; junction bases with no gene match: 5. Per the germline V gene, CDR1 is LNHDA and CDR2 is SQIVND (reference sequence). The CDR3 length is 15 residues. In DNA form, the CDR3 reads TGTGCCAGTAGTTTGACTAGCGGGGTAAACAATGAGCAGTTCTTC. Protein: CASSLTSGVNNEQFF. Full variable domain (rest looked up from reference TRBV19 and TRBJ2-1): DGGITQSPKYLFRKEGQNVTLSCEQNLNHDAMYWYRQDPGQGLRLIYYSQIVNDFQKGDIAEGYSVSREKKESFPLTVTSAQKNPTAFYLCASSLTSGVNNEQFFGPGTRLTVL.

DNA of the CDR3: TGTGCCAGCAGCGACATAACTGGGACCGGGGAGCTGTTTTTT. It yields the protein CASSDITGTGELFF. The chain employs TRBV7-9 and TRBJ2-2; D is uncertain. From germline, CDR1 is SEHNR and CDR2 FQNEAQ (reference sequence). V was trimmed by 5 bases and J by 5 bases, leaving 12 bases between them. The CDR3 contains 14 residues.

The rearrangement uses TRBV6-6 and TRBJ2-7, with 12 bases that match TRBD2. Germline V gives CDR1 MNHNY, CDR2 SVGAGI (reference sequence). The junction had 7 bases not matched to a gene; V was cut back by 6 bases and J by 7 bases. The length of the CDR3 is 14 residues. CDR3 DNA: TGTGCCAGCAGACCCTCTAGCGGGAGGGCTGAGCAGTACTTC. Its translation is CASRPSSGRAEQYF.

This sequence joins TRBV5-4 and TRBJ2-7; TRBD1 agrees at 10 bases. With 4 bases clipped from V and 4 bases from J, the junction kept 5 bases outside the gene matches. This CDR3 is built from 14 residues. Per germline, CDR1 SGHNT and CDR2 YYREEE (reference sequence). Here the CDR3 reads CASSPTGGSYEQYF. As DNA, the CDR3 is TGTGCCAGCAGCCCGACAGGGGGCTCGTACGAGCAGTACTTC.

CDR3 sequence (DNA): TGTGCCTGGTCGGTAGGGGAAGGCTCCTACGAGCAGTACTTC. It specifies CAWSVGEGSYEQYF. The rearrangement uses TRBV30 and TRBJ2-7; D possibly corresponds to TRBD1 (5 bases). Germline V gives CDR1 GTSNPN, CDR2 SVGIG (reference sequence). V was clipped by 5 bases and J by 0 bases, with 14 bases between them. The CDR3 is 14 amino acids.

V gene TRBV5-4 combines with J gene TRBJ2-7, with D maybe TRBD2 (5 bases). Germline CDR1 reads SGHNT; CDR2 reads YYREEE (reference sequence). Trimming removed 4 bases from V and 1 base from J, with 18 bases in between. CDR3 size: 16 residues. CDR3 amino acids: CASSMTLGLPSYEQYF. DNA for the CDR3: TGTGCCAGCAGCATGACCTTAGGACTGCCTTCCTACGAGCAGTACTTC.

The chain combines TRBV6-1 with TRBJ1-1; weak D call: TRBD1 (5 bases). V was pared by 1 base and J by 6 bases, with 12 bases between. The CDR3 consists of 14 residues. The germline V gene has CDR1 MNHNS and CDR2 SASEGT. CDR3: CASSEVPGFSEAFF. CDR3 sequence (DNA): TGTGCCAGCAGTGAAGTTCCAGGGTTCTCTGAAGCTTTCTTT.